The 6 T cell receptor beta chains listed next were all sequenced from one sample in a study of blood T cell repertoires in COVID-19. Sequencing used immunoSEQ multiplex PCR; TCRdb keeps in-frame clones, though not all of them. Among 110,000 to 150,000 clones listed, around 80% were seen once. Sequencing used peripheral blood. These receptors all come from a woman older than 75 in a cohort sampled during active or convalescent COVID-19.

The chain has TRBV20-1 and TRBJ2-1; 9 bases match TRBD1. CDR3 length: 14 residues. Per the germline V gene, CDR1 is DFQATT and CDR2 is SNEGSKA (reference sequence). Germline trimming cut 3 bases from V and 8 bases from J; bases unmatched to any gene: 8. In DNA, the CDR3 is TGCAGTGCTAGTGGGACAGGGAATCAGGATGAGCAGTTCTTC. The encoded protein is CSASGTGNQDEQFF.

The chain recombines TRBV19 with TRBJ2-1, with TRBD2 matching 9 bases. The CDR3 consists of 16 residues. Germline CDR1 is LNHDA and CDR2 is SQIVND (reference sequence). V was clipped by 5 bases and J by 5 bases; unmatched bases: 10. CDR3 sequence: CASSPTGLARDNEQFF. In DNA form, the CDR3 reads TGTGCCAGTAGTCCCACGGGACTAGCAAGGGACAATGAGCAGTTCTTC.

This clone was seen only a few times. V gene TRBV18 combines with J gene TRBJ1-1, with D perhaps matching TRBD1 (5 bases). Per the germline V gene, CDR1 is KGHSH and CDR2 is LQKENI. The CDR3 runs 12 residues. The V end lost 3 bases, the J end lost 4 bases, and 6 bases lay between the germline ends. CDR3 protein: CASSPGRTEAFF. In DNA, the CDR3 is TGTGCCAGCTCACCGGGGCGCACTGAAGCTTTCTTT.

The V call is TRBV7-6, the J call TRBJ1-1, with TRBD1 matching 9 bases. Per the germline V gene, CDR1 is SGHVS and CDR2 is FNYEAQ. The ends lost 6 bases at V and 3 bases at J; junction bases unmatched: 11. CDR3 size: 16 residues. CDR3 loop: CASSHKLGQGDTEAFF. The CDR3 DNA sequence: TGTGCCAGCAGTCATAAGCTGGGACAGGGAGACACTGAAGCTTTCTTT.

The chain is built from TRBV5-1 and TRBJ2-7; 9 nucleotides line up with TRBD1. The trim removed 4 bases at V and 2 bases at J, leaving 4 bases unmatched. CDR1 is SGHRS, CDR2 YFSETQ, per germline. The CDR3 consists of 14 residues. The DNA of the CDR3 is TGCGCCAGCAGCCCTGGGACAGGGCCCTACGAGCAGTACGTC. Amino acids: CASSPGTGPYEQYV.

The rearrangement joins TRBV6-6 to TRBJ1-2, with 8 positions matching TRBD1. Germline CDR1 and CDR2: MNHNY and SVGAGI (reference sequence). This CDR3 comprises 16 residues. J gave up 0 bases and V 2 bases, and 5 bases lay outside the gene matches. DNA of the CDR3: TGTGCCAGCAGTTACCCCAAACAGGGGGCTAACTATGGCTACACCTTC. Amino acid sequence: CASSYPKQGANYGYTF.